Sequencing of this T cell receptor (beta chain) was carried out in a study of T cells in localized non-small cell lung cancer. Clones were sequenced by immunoSEQ multiplex PCR, and TCRdb holds only the in-frame ones, with some missing. There are under 95,000 clones in the sample; around 84% occur only once, and about a tenth lies in the top ten. CDR1 and CDR2 (germline): SGHVS, FQNEAQ. V lost 6 bases, J lost 5 bases, and 9 bases stayed unmatched. The CDR3 contains 15 residues. The sequence came from a female donor aged 60 or older with stage I lung adenocarcinoma. The specimen was peripheral blood, collected before any cancer treatment. The chain uses TRBV7-8 and TRBJ1-4, with 7 nucleotides matching TRBD1. The CDR3 DNA follows: TGTGCCAGCAGTTTGAAGACAGGGCACAATGAAAAACTGTTTTTT. It encodes CASSLKTGHNEKLFF.